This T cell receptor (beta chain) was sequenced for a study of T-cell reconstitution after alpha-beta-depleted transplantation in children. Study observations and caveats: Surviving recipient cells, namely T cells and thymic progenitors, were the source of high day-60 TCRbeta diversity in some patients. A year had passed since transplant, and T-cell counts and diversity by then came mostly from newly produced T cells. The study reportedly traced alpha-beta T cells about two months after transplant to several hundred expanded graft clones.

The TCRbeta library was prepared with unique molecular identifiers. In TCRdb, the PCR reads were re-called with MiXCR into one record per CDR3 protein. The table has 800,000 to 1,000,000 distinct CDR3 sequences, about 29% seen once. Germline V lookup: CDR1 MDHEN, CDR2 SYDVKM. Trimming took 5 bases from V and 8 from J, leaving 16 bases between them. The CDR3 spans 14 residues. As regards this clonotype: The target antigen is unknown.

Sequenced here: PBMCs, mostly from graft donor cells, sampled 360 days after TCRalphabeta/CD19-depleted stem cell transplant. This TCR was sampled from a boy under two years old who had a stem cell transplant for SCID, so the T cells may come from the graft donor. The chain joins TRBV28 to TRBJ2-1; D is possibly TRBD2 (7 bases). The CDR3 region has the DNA TGTGCCAGCAGTCCGGGGGGCCCGATTGATGAGCAGTTCTTC. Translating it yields CASSPGGPIDEQFF.